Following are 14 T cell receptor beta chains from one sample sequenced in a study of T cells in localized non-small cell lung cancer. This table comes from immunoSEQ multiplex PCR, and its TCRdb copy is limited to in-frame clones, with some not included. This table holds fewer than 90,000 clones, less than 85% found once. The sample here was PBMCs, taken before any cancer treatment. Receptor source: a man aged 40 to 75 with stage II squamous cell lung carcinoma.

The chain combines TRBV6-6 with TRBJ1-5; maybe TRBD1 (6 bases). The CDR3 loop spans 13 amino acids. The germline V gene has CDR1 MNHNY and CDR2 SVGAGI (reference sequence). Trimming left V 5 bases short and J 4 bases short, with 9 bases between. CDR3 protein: CASSNRVNQPQHF. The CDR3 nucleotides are TGTGCCAGCAGTAACAGGGTAAATCAGCCCCAGCATTTT.

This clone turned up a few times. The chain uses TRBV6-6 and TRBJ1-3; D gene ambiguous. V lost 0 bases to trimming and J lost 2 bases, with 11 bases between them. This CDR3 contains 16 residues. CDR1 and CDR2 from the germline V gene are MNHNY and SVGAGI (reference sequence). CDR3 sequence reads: CASSYSREGPGNTIYF. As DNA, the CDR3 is TGTGCCAGCAGTTACTCGAGGGAAGGACCTGGAAACACCATATATTTT.

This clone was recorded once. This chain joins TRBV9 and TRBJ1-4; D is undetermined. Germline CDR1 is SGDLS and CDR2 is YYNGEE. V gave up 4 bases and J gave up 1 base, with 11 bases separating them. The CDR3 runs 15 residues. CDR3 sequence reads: CASSIGVQTNEKLFF. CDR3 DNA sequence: TGTGCCAGCAGCATTGGGGTGCAAACTAATGAAAAACTGTTTTTT.

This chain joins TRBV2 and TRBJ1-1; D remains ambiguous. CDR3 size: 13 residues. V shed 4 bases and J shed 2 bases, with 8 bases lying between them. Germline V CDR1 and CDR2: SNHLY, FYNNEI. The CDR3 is CASSGVVNTEAFF. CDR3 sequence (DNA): TGTGCCAGCAGTGGGGTTGTTAACACTGAAGCTTTCTTT.

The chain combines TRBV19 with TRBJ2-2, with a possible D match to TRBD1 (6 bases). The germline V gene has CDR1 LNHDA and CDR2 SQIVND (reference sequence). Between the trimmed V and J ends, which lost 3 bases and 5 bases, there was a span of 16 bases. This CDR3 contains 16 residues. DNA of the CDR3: TGTGCCAGTAGTATCTACAGGGCAAAGGATACCGGGGAGCTGTTTTTT. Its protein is CASSIYRAKDTGELFF.

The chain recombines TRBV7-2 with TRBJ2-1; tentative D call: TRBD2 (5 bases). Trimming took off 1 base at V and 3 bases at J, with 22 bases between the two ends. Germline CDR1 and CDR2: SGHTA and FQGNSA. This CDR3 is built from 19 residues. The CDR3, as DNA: TGTGCCAGCAGCTTAGGCGGCGGGCTACTAGGCCTCCTCTACAATGAGCAGTTCTTC. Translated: CASSLGGGLLGLLYNEQFF. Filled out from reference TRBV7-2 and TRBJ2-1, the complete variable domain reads GAGVSQSPSNKVTEKGKDVELRCDPISGHTALYWYRQSLGQGLEFLIYFQGNSAPDKSGLPSDRFSAERTGGSVSTLTIQRTQQEDSAVYLCASSLGGGLLGLLYNEQFFGPGTRLTVL.

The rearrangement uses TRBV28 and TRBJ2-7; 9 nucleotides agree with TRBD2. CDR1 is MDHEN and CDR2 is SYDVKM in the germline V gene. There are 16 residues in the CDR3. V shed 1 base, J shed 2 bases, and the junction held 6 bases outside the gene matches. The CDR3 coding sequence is TGTGCCAGCAGTTTATATCGCCTAGCGGGGACCTACGAGCAGTACTTC. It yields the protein CASSLYRLAGTYEQYF.

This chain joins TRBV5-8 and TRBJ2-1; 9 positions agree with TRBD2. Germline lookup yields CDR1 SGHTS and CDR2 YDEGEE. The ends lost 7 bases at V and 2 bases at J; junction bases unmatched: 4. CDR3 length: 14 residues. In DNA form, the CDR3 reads TGTGCCAGCGGAAAGCGGGAGGCCTACAATGAGCAGTTCTTC. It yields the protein CASGKREAYNEQFF.

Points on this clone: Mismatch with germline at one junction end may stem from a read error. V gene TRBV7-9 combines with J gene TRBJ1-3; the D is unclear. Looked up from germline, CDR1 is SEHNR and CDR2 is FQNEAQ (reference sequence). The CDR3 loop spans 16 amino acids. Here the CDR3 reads CASTLAGTYSGNTIYF. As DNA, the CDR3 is TGTGCCAGCACCTTAGCCGGAACCTACTCTGGAAACACCATATATTTT.

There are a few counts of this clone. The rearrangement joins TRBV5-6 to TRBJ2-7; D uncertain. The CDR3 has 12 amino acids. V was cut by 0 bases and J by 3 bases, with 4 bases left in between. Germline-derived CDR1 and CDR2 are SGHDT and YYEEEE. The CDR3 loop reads CASSLASYEQYF. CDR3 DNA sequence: TGTGCCAGCAGCTTGGCCAGCTACGAGCAGTACTTC.

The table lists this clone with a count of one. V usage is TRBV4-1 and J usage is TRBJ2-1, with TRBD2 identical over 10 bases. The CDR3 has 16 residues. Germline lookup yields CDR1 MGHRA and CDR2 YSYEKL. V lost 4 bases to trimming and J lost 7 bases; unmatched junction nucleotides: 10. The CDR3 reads CASSPRPAGGPNEQFF. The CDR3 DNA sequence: TGCGCCAGCAGCCCGCGCCCAGCGGGAGGGCCTAATGAGCAGTTCTTC.

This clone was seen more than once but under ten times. The CDR3: CASTSTGGNSPLHF. DNA of the CDR3: TGTGCCAGCACTTCGACAGGGGGAAACTCACCCCTCCACTTT. The genes are TRBV6-5 and TRBJ1-6; the match to TRBD1 covers 9 bases. The CDR3 extends over 14 amino acids. V shed 7 bases, J shed 10 bases, and the junction held 8 bases outside the gene matches. Germline CDR1 is MNHEY and CDR2 is SVGAGI.

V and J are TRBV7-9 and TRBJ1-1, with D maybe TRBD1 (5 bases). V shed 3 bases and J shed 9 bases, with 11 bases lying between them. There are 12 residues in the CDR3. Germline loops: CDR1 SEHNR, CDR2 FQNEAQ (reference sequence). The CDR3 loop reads CASSFAEGQAFF. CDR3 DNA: TGTGCCAGCAGCTTTGCCGAGGGGCAAGCTTTCTTT.

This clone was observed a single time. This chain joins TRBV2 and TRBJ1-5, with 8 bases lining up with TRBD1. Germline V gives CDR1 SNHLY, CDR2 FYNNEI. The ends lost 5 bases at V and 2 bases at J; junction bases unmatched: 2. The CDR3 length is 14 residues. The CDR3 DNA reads TGTGCCAGCAGTCAGGACAGGGGCAATCAGCCCCAGCATTTT. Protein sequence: CASSQDRGNQPQHF.